Below, 9 T cell receptor beta chains from the same sample are listed, as sequenced in a study of memory CD4+ T cells and cytomegalovirus serostatus. TCRdb's copy holds only in-frame clones and misses some; the assay was immunoSEQ multiplex PCR. The sample records 85,000 to 100,000 clones, about 80% being singletons. Single viable CD3+CD4+CD8-CD45RO+ cells were sorted as the memory CD4+ T cells. Sequencing was performed on memory CD4+ T cells from blood. The source is an adult in good health and CMV-seropositive.

The rearrangement uses TRBV29-1 and TRBJ2-6; D is perhaps TRBD1 or TRBD2 (6 bases each). Germline CDR1 reads SQVTM; CDR2 reads ANQGSEA. The CDR3 covers 13 residues. The V and J ends lost 5 bases and 2 bases respectively, with 7 bases between them. The CDR3 loop reads CSVRGAGANVLTF. The CDR3 nucleotides are TGCAGCGTTAGGGGGGCTGGGGCCAACGTCCTGACTTTC.

This clone has a handful of counts. The chain uses TRBV2 and TRBJ2-4, with TRBD2 as a possible D gene (6 bases). The CDR3 totals 15 residues. The V end was cut by 3 bases, the J end by 0 bases, with 9 bases between. CDR1 is SNHLY, CDR2 FYNNEI, per germline. The CDR3 DNA reads TGTGCCAGCAGTGATGGGGGGATAGCCAAAAACATTCAGTACTTC. It codes for CASSDGGIAKNIQYF.

The chain links TRBV4-3 to TRBJ2-2; unclear D gene. Trimming left V 0 bases short and J 4 bases short, with 9 bases between. Germline CDR1 LGHNA, CDR2 YSLEER. This CDR3 has 15 residues. The CDR3 nucleotides are TGCGCCAGCAGCCAAGAACACCGCGCCACCGGGGAGCTGTTTTTT. This sequence encodes CASSQEHRATGELFF.

The table lists this clone with a count of one. This sequence joins TRBV2 and TRBJ1-5; D unresolved. This CDR3 has 16 amino acids. Deletions cut 3 bases from V and 3 bases from J, with 15 bases between. CDR1 is SNHLY, CDR2 FYNNEI, per germline. CDR3 bases: TGTGCCAGCAGTGATCTTAGAGGGCAGGTCAATCAGCCCCAGCATTTT. It codes for CASSDLRGQVNQPQHF.

V usage is TRBV30 and J usage is TRBJ2-5, with a weak D call TRBD2 (6 bases). Trimming removed 7 bases from V and 5 bases from J, with 26 bases in between. From germline, CDR1 is GTSNPN and CDR2 SVGIG (reference sequence). The CDR3 consists of 16 residues. Here the CDR3 DNA reads TGTGCCTCCCTAGCTAGGTCCGGGACTTGGCGCGAGACCCAGTACTTC. Translation gives CASLARSGTWRETQYF.

The chain carries TRBV2 and TRBJ2-4, with 8 bases lining up with TRBD1. This CDR3 comprises 15 residues. CDR1 is SNHLY and CDR2 is FYNNEI in the germline V gene. The V segment lost 7 bases and the J segment 5 bases; nucleotides outside the gene matches: 10. Here the CDR3 reads CASKDRGESENIQYF. CDR3 coding DNA: TGTGCCAGCAAAGACAGGGGCGAATCCGAAAACATTCAGTACTTC.

J is TRBJ1-2 and V is TRBV10-3; D is uncertain. CDR3 length: 12 residues. Trimming removed 2 bases from V and 5 bases from J, with 6 bases in between. Per germline, CDR1 ENHRY and CDR2 SYGVKD. CDR3 bases: TGTGCCATCAGTGAGGAGTCTTATGGCTACACCTTC. Amino acid sequence: CAISEESYGYTF.

Only one count was recorded for this clone. V is TRBV2 and J is TRBJ1-1; D is uncertain. Germline CDR1 and CDR2: SNHLY and FYNNEI. The germline V and J ends were trimmed by 8 bases and 6 bases, with 13 bases remaining between them. The CDR3 runs 12 residues. In DNA form, the CDR3 reads TGTGCCAGCTTTGATGCGGGGTCTGAAGCTTTCTTT. Residues: CASFDAGSEAFF.

The rearrangement joins TRBV2 to TRBJ1-1, with TRBD1 matching over 7 bases. The germline CDR1 and CDR2 sequences are SNHLY and FYNNEI. The ends lost 2 bases at V and 4 bases at J; junction bases unmatched: 10. There are 16 residues in the CDR3. The CDR3 coding sequence is TGTGCCAGCAGTGAACGAGGGGGCGCGTTGGGCACTGAAGCTTTCTTT. Amino acid sequence: CASSERGGALGTEAFF. The full variable domain, in which reference TRBV2 and TRBJ1-1 provide the parts outside the CDR3, is EPEVTQTPSHQVTQMGQEVILRCVPISNHLYFYWYRQILGQKVEFLVSFYNNEISEKSEIFDDQFSVERPDGSNFTLKIRSTKLEDSAMYFCASSERGGALGTEAFFGQGTRLTVV.